The 4 T cell receptor beta chains reported below all come from one sample, sequenced in a study of CD8 T cells in Susac syndrome (dated by TCRdb to between 2018 and 2020). The library was made by the immunoSEQ multiplex PCR assay. RNA was extracted with the RNeasy kit and about 0.45 to 1 ug was reverse transcribed using random hexamers. In TCRdb, the public reads were trimmed at Q25 with fastp and aligned with MiXCR, with productive beta chains retained. For every CDR3 protein sequence, its rows merge into one entry that carries the most common genes and DNA. The sample table holds 120,000 or so distinct CDR3 sequences, of which roughly 94% were seen once. The ten largest clones add up to about 0.3% of the sample. The specimen sequenced was CD8+ T cells from PBMCs. The receptors were sampled from a human donor with Susac syndrome.

The J gene is TRBJ1-5, the V gene TRBV6-5; TRBD1 might be the D (5 bases). V was pared by 10 bases and J by 6 bases, with 16 bases between. This CDR3 is 13 amino acids long. CDR1 MNHEY and CDR2 SVGAGI come from the germline V gene. This chain's CDR3 is CANGAGGFQPQHF. The CDR3 nucleotides are TGTGCCAACGGTGCGGGGGGATTTCAGCCCCAGCATTTT.

The chain uses TRBV12-3 or TRBV12-4 and TRBJ2-7; 9 nucleotides align to TRBD2. CDR3 length: 15 amino acids. V lost 5 bases, J lost 5 bases, and 10 bases stayed unmatched. The CDR3 region is CASSPQGGGADEQYF. The CDR3 region has the DNA TGTGCCAGCAGTCCCCAAGGCGGGGGGGCGGACGAGCAGTACTTC.

The J gene is TRBJ1-1, the V gene TRBV27; 9 nucleotides agree with TRBD1. CDR1 MNHEY and CDR2 SMNVEV come from the germline V gene (reference sequence). There are 15 residues in the CDR3. The junction had 3 bases not matched to a gene; V was cut back by 3 bases and J by 1 base. As DNA, the CDR3 is TGTGCCAGCAGTTTTGGGACAGGGTGGAACACTGAAGCTTTCTTT. Translating it yields CASSFGTGWNTEAFF.

This clonotype has a single count. This sequence joins TRBV4-1 and TRBJ2-5; TRBD1 aligns across 7 bases. With 0 bases clipped from V and 2 bases from J, the junction kept 3 bases outside the gene matches. There are 15 residues in the CDR3. The germline CDR1 and CDR2 sequences are MGHRA and YSYEKL. The CDR3 sequence: CASSQDMGQQETQYF. The CDR3 region has the DNA TGCGCCAGCAGCCAAGACATGGGACAGCAAGAGACCCAGTACTTC.